This T cell receptor (beta chain) is from a study of blood T cell repertoires in COVID-19. Study-level background: Spain, Italy and the United States supplied samples that represented acute and convalescent COVID-19.

Participant reports of clinical history set cohort assignment. Produced via immunoSEQ multiplex PCR; TCRdb's table is partial and in-frame only. The table lists about 180,000 clones, around 84% of them singletons. CDR1 and CDR2 (germline): SNHLY, FYNNEI. CDR3 size: 14 residues. V was trimmed by 8 bases and J by 2 bases, leaving 13 bases between them. The J gene is TRBJ2-1, the V gene TRBV2, with a possible D match to TRBD1 (5 bases). Specimen: PBMCs or T cells enriched from blood (not recorded which). This TCR was recovered from a man aged 45 to 65 who had recovered from COVID-19. CDR3: CASVPDKTYNEQFF. CDR3 nucleotide sequence: TGTGCCAGCGTTCCGGACAAGACCTACAATGAGCAGTTCTTC.